This T cell receptor (beta chain) was retrieved from a study of blood T cells in healthy people across ages. The overall study: Capture via template switching afforded approximately one barcoded beta molecule per two T cells.

A sample-barcoded 5' primer and a J-beta primer mix were used in a second PCR of roughly 7 to 12 cycles. Each cDNA molecule received a tag from a template-switch adaptor that had 12 random nucleotides. TCRdb ran MiXCR on the 5' RACE reads and lists one entry per CDR3 protein. The sample has some 730,000 distinct CDR3 sequences, 22% seen once; the top ten hold 22%. General study points: Shifts in expanded clonotypes may have been confounded by donor CMV status, which was unknown.

This clonotype has a count of ten or more. Its antigen is currently unknown. Germline CDR1 is SEHNR and CDR2 is FQNEAQ (reference sequence). Unmatched junction bases numbered 4, after V lost 5 bases and J lost 5 bases. The CDR3 contains 14 residues. Source material: blood. This clonotype was sampled from a man in his 70s in good health. V usage is TRBV7-9 and J usage is TRBJ1-1; 11 bases match TRBD1. The chain's CDR3 is CASSHRDRGTEAFF. CDR3 nucleotide sequence: TGTGCCAGCAGCCACCGGGACAGGGGGACTGAAGCTTTCTTT. Full variable domain (remainder filled in from reference TRBV7-9 and TRBJ1-1): DTGVSQNPRHKITKRGQNVTFRCDPISEHNRLYWYRQTLGQGPEFLTYFQNEAQLEKSRLLSDRFSAERPKGSFSTLEIQRTEQGDSAMYLCASSHRDRGTEAFFGQGTRLTVV.